This TCR beta chain was profiled in a study of prognosis after radiotherapy for stage I lung cancer. Looking at the study overall: Between early 2018 and January 2019, patients with stage I non-small cell lung cancer were enrolled. Patients received 3 to 5 SBRT fractions with a biologically effective dose of at least 100 Gy.

Study-level results: It is unknown whether the expanded TCR clones recognize the tumor.

Genomic DNA was subjected to two-round multiplex PCR for amplification of TCR beta CDR3. Round one of PCR was performed, and it used primers specific to each TRBV and TRBJ gene. TCRdb reprocessed the multiplex PCR reads with MiXCR, giving one entry per CDR3 protein. The sample has over 15,000 distinct CDR3 sequences; roughly 53% are singletons. This clonotype was counted a single time. Its matching antigen is unknown. This is likely an artifact of a read error, given a far larger clone one base away. The sample in question was PBMCs, obtained before or after stereotactic body radiation therapy (not recorded which). The TCR was taken from a donor aged 50 or older with non-small cell lung cancer.

The CDR3 reads CASSLRRTGQIKTEAFF. CDR3 nucleotide sequence: TGTGCCAGCAGTCTCCGAAGGACCGGGCAGATTAAAACTGAAGCTTTCTTT. The chain carries TRBV6-4 and TRBJ1-1, with D unresolved. In germline, CDR1 is MRHNA, CDR2 SNTAGT. V lost 5 bases, J lost 5 bases, and 24 bases lay in between. The CDR3 runs to 17 residues.